These 16 T cell receptor beta chains share one sample of origin, sequenced in a study of T cell changes during pregnancy in multiple sclerosis. The repertoire was sequenced with immunoSEQ multiplex PCR; TCRdb's copy has only in-frame clones and lacks some. Of approximately 64,000 clones listed, roughly 91% are singletons. Sequences were derived from peripheral blood, sampled in the second trimester of pregnancy. These receptors originate from a female donor in good health, enrolled as a control in a pregnancy study.

As concerns this clone: A read error may produce the germline difference seen at one junction end. The chain is built from TRBV7-7 and TRBJ2-7; a possible D gene is TRBD2 (5 bases). CDR1 and CDR2 (germline): SSHAT, FNYEAQ (reference sequence). CDR3 length equals 14 residues. The CDR3 DNA follows: TGTGCTAGCAGCCGGGATGGTCGGGCCTACGAGCAGTACTTC. Its protein is CASSRDGRAYEQYF.

CDR3 sequence: CASSLTGGADGYTF. CDR3 nucleotides: TGTGCCAGCAGTTTGACAGGAGGCGCGGATGGCTACACCTTC. The chain is built from TRBV6-1 and TRBJ1-2, with D perhaps TRBD1 (6 bases). Trimming cost V 5 bases and J 6 bases, with 16 bases left between them. The germline V gene has CDR1 MNHNS and CDR2 SASEGT. The CDR3 consists of 14 residues.

The chain carries TRBV5-1 and TRBJ1-5, with D maybe TRBD1 (5 bases). The V gene's germline CDR1 is SGHRS and CDR2 YFSETQ. The CDR3 is 14 residues long. V dropped 4 bases and J dropped 0 bases, with 8 bases sitting between them. CDR3 in DNA: TGCGCCAGCAGCCCCACAGGTAGCAATCAGCCCCAGCATTTT. This translates into CASSPTGSNQPQHF.

The chain is built from TRBV5-4 and TRBJ2-1, with 10 bases that match TRBD2. The CDR3 consists of 14 residues. Trimming removed 3 bases from V and 4 bases from J; junction bases left unmatched: 1. CDR1 is SGHNT and CDR2 is YYREEE in the germline V gene (reference sequence). CDR3 coding DNA: TGTGCCAGCAGCTGGACTAGCGGATACAATGAGCAGTTCTTC. It specifies CASSWTSGYNEQFF.

V usage is TRBV27 and J usage is TRBJ1-2; TRBD1 matches 7 bases. Germline V gene data show CDR1 as MNHEY and CDR2 as SMNVEV (reference sequence). The CDR3 runs 15 residues. Unmatched junction bases numbered 10, after V lost 5 bases and J lost 4 bases. This chain's CDR3 is CASSLRGISSYGYTF. The CDR3, as DNA: TGTGCCAGCAGTCTCAGGGGGATCAGTAGCTATGGCTACACCTTC.

V is TRBV27 and J is TRBJ2-1; possible D gene TRBD1, 6 bases. V dropped 0 bases and J dropped 1 base, with 13 bases sitting between them. Germline CDR1 MNHEY, CDR2 SMNVEV (reference sequence). The CDR3 spans 17 residues. CDR3 sequence (DNA): TGTGCCAGCAGTTTATCAGGGGACACAAGATCCTACAATGAGCAGTTCTTC. It yields the protein CASSLSGDTRSYNEQFF.

The chain combines TRBV19 with TRBJ1-1; D unclear. The V end lost 3 bases, the J end lost 1 base, and 12 bases lay between the germline ends. Germline V CDR1 and CDR2: LNHDA, SQIVND (reference sequence). The CDR3 has 15 amino acids. CDR3 loop: CASSITRGANTEAFF. DNA of the CDR3: TGTGCCAGTAGTATTACGCGTGGAGCGAACACTGAAGCTTTCTTT.

The genes are TRBV2 and TRBJ1-4, with no clear D. CDR1 is SNHLY and CDR2 is FYNNEI in the germline V gene. This CDR3 is built from 12 residues. The V gene lost 6 bases and the J gene lost 12 bases, with 14 bases spanning the gap. The CDR3 nucleotides are TGTGCCAGCAGCAGGTTGCGGGAGGAACTGTTTTTT. Translated, it gives CASSRLREELFF.

The chain recombines TRBV20-1 with TRBJ2-5; no definite D call. V gave up 7 bases and J gave up 3 bases, with 9 bases separating them. The CDR3 has 11 amino acids. Germline lookup yields CDR1 DFQATT and CDR2 SNEGSKA (reference sequence). The CDR3 is CSDNYEETQYF. CDR3 in DNA: TGCAGTGATAATTATGAAGAGACCCAGTACTTC.

This clone was counted a single time. V is TRBV6-5 and J is TRBJ1-5; D call uncertain. CDR3 length: 13 residues. In germline, CDR1 is MNHEY, CDR2 SVGAGI. The V and J ends lost 6 bases and 6 bases respectively, with 12 bases between them. CDR3 coding DNA: TGTGCCAGCAGGAGGTCTCGGGGTCAGCCCCAGCATTTT. Protein product: CASRRSRGQPQHF.

The J gene is TRBJ2-7, the V gene TRBV5-8; 16 positions match TRBD2. The CDR3 covers 15 residues. Germline CDR1 is SGHTS and CDR2 is YDEGEE. V gave up 4 bases and J gave up 7 bases; unmatched junction bases: 5. The CDR3 reads CASSQGLAGGQEQYF. The CDR3 DNA reads TGTGCCAGCAGCCAGGGACTAGCGGGAGGGCAGGAGCAGTACTTC.

The chain joins TRBV2 to TRBJ2-2; 12 positions agree with TRBD1. This CDR3 spans 16 amino acids. V shed 6 bases and J 0 bases; nucleotides not matched to a gene: 2. Germline V CDR1 and CDR2: SNHLY, FYNNEI. CDR3 nucleotide sequence: TGTGCCAGCAGGGGGACAGGGGGCCCGAACACCGGGGAGCTGTTTTTT. Translating it yields CASRGTGGPNTGELFF. Variable domain in full (rest from reference TRBV2 and TRBJ2-2): EPEVTQTPSHQVTQMGQEVILRCVPISNHLYFYWYRQILGQKVEFLVSFYNNEISEKSEIFDDQFSVERPDGSNFTLKIRSTKLEDSAMYFCASRGTGGPNTGELFFGEGSRLTVL.

The chain recombines TRBV4-1 with TRBJ2-7; weak D call: TRBD2 (6 bases). Germline CDR1 reads MGHRA; CDR2 reads YSYEKL. Trimming took 0 bases from V and 0 from J, leaving 12 bases between them. The CDR3 length is 16 residues. The CDR3 sequence is CASSQEGLMPSYEQYF. The DNA of the CDR3 is TGCGCCAGCAGCCAAGAGGGACTCATGCCCTCCTACGAGCAGTACTTC.

The rearrangement uses TRBV19 and TRBJ1-5; 11 nucleotides align to TRBD1. The CDR3 covers 17 residues. V dropped 5 bases and J dropped 2; count of bases not matched to a gene: 8. Per the germline V gene, CDR1 is LNHDA and CDR2 is SQIVND (reference sequence). This chain's CDR3 is CASSVGQGARGNQPQHF. The CDR3 bases are TGTGCCAGTAGTGTTGGACAGGGGGCTCGTGGCAATCAGCCCCAGCATTTT.

The chain combines TRBV6-5 with TRBJ2-1; D not resolved. Between the trimmed V and J ends, which lost 4 bases and 7 bases, there was a span of 5 bases. The CDR3 sequence is 11 residues long. Germline CDR1 reads MNHEY; CDR2 reads SVGAGI. The CDR3, as DNA: TGTGCCAGCAGTTCCGGGAATGAGCAGTTCTTC. Protein product: CASSSGNEQFF.

J is TRBJ2-2 and V is TRBV7-8; D may be TRBD2 (6 bases). Germline CDR1 SGHVS, CDR2 FQNEAQ. V was pared by 3 bases and J by 4 bases, with 12 bases between. The CDR3 length is 15 residues. The CDR3 spells CASSLRGGRTGELFF. CDR3 nucleotide sequence: TGTGCCAGCAGCTTGAGGGGAGGACGCACCGGGGAGCTGTTTTTT.